This is a list of T cell receptor beta chains from one sample in a study of Graves' ophthalmopathy and Graves' hyperthyroidism. TCRdb analysed the multiplex PCR reads with MiXCR anew, one entry per CDR3 protein. The sample holds about 740,000 distinct CDR3 sequences; roughly two fifths are singletons and the top ten take roughly 46%. The specimen was peripheral blood. These receptors originate from an adult man with Graves' ophthalmopathy. CDR3s include the opening cysteine and the closing phenylalanine or tryptophan. The D gene is left open where the match is weak. Expanded clones are given a class, and other clones once, few, many or no size at all.

TRBJ1-2	TRBV2	many	-	CASTRDYGYTF	TGTGCCAGCACGAGGGACTATGGCTACACCTTC
TRBJ2-7	TRBV19	-	TRBD1	CASSPARTGGRYEQYF	TGTGCCAGTAGTCCCGCCCGGACAGGGGGCAGGTACGAGCAGTACTTC
TRBJ1-2	TRBV19	-	TRBD1	CASSSLTGGANGYTF	TGTGCCAGTAGTTCTTTGACAGGGGGCGCAAATGGCTACACCTTC
TRBJ2-7	TRBV25-1	-	-	CASSHSTGYYF	TGTGCCAGCAGTCATTCGACAGGATATTACTTC
TRBJ1-2	TRBV19	many	-	CASTMTGIRGGYTF	TGTGCCAGTACCATGACCGGTATCAGGGGTGGCTACACCTTC
TRBJ1-4	TRBV7-8	-	TRBD1	CASSIGTDSTNEKLFF	TGTGCCAGCAGCATCGGGACAGATTCAACTAATGAAAAACTGTTTTTT
TRBJ1-1	TRBV20-1	few	-	CSARDGRTGDTEAFF	TGCAGTGCTAGAGATGGGCGTACTGGCGATACTGAAGCTTTCTTT
TRBJ1-2	TRBV7-9	many	TRBD1	CASSIPGQGWAGYTF	TGTGCCAGCAGCATCCCGGGACAGGGATGGGCTGGCTACACCTTC
TRBJ1-6	TRBV9	many	-	CASSVRTGPNSPLHF	TGTGCCAGCAGCGTAAGAACAGGGCCCAATTCACCCCTCCACTTT
TRBJ2-5	TRBV6-1	few	TRBD2	CASSYWASGQETQYF	TGTGCCAGCAGTTACTGGGCTAGCGGGCAAGAGACCCAGTACTTC
TRBJ1-2	TRBV10-2	-	TRBD1	CASSVWGQGGDGYGYTF	TGCGCCAGCAGTGTATGGGGACAGGGGGGGGACGGCTATGGCTACACCTTC
TRBJ1-1	TRBV5-6	-	-	CASSLGAGGLYTEAFF	TGTGCCAGCAGCTTGGGAGCTGGGGGGCTGTACACTGAAGCTTTCTTT
TRBJ1-2	TRBV5-1	-	-	CASSGPGPQVAGYTF	TGCGCCAGCAGCGGACCGGGACCACAAGTCGCAGGCTACACCTTC
TRBJ2-7	TRBV29-1	many	TRBD1	CSVGRRTGRSYEQYF	TGCAGCGTTGGAAGACGGACAGGGAGATCCTACGAGCAGTACTTC
TRBJ2-2	TRBV24-1	many	-	CATSDPTTSGGELFF	TGTGCCACCAGTGACCCCACTACCTCCGGGGGGGAGCTGTTTTTT
TRBJ1-2	TRBV9	-	TRBD1	CASSQQGVGVRGYTF	TGTGCCAGCAGCCAACAGGGGGTAGGAGTGCGGGGCTACACCTTC
TRBJ2-2	TRBV29-1	many	-	CSVEDVLGGPNTGELFF	TGCAGCGTTGAAGATGTCTTAGGAGGGCCTAACACCGGGGAGCTGTTTTTT
TRBJ2-5	TRBV12-3/TRBV12-4	many	-	CASSSRMRETQYF	TGTGCCAGCAGTTCCCGGATGCGAGAGACCCAGTACTTC
TRBJ2-5	TRBV7-8	-	-	CASSTRQWGDLQETQYF	TGTGCCAGTAGTACCCGCCAATGGGGGGACCTCCAAGAGACCCAGTACTTC
TRBJ2-7	TRBV29-1	few	TRBD2	CSVWTSGNSYEQYF	TGCAGCGTTTGGACTAGCGGGAACTCCTACGAGCAGTACTTC
TRBJ2-7	TRBV20-1	-	-	CSARDQTDYEQYF	TGCAGTGCTAGAGATCAGACAGACTACGAGCAGTACTTC
TRBJ2-7	TRBV7-9	-	-	CASSSIEVSYEQYF	TGTGCCAGCAGTTCCATCGAGGTATCCTACGAGCAGTACTTC
TRBJ2-7	TRBV7-2	many	-	CASSLQHQTSYEQYF	TGTGCCAGCAGCTTGCAACACCAAACCTCCTACGAGCAGTACTTC
TRBJ1-5	TRBV12-3/TRBV12-4	many	-	CASSLTGSNQPQHF	TGTGCCAGCAGTTTAACGGGGAGCAATCAGCCCCAGCATTTT
TRBJ2-7	TRBV15	-	TRBD1	CATSSDLDRVAYEQYF	TGTGCCACCAGCAGTGACTTAGACAGGGTTGCCTACGAGCAGTACTTC
TRBJ1-4	TRBV2	-	-	CASSATGQNGKLFF	TGTGCCAGCAGTGCTACCGGACAGAATGGAAAACTGTTTTTT
TRBJ2-7	TRBV20-1	few	-	CSASFTRTAAYEQYF	TGCAGTGCTAGTTTCACCCGAACAGCCGCCTACGAGCAGTACTTC
TRBJ1-2	TRBV5-6	many	-	CASSLLNGYTF	TGTGCCAGCAGCCTACTGAATGGCTACACCTTC
TRBJ2-6	TRBV10-3	-	TRBD2	CASGGLNVLTF	TGTGCCAGCGGGGGGCTCAACGTCCTGACTTTC
TRBJ1-1	TRBV9	many	-	CASSPYLPSEAFF	TGTGCCAGCAGCCCGTACCTGCCATCGGAAGCTTTCTTT
TRBJ1-3	TRBV10-3	many	-	CAIGENGPSSGNTIYF	TGTGCCATCGGCGAGAATGGCCCCAGCTCTGGAAACACCATATATTTT
TRBJ2-7	TRBV29-1	-	TRBD1	CSVDRGATYEQYF	TGCAGCGTGGACAGGGGGGCTACCTACGAGCAGTACTTC
TRBJ2-5	TRBV7-3	-	-	CASSQNGRETQYF	TGCGCCAGCAGCCAGAATGGTAGGGAGACCCAGTACTTC
TRBJ2-7	TRBV6-5	-	TRBD1	CASRPGQGLPHTYEQYF	TGTGCCAGCAGACCGGGACAGGGCCTCCCTCATACTTACGAGCAGTACTTC
TRBJ1-1	TRBV5-8	-	-	CASSWLGGTEAFF	TGTGCCAGCAGCTGGCTGGGTGGCACTGAAGCTTTCTTT
TRBJ1-6	TRBV6-5	few	TRBD1	CASSYSTGERSPLHF	TGTGCCAGCAGTTACTCGACAGGGGAAAGATCACCCCTCCACTTT
TRBJ1-1	TRBV20-1	once	-	CSARAPPGHLNTEAFF	TGCAGTGCTAGAGCGCCCCCGGGGCACCTGAACACTGAAGCTTTCTTT
TRBJ2-2	TRBV24-1	few	TRBD1	CATSGWDRGGTGELFF	TGTGCCACCAGTGGTTGGGACAGGGGAGGAACCGGGGAGCTGTTTTTT
TRBJ1-1	TRBV19	-	TRBD1	CASSITGTGDTEAFF	TGTGCCAGTAGTATAACGGGGACAGGGGACACTGAAGCTTTCTTT
TRBJ1-4	TRBV10-3	-	-	CASRRDTTNEKLFF	TGTGCCAGCAGACGGGACACAACTAATGAAAAACTGTTTTTT
TRBJ2-5	TRBV7-9	-	TRBD1	CASSPQGKEAQYF	TGTGCCAGCAGCCCACAGGGGAAAGAGGCCCAGTACTTC
TRBJ1-2	TRBV29-1	-	-	CSVEQGDSGNTF	TGCAGCGTTGAACAGGGCGACTCTGGAAACACCTTC
TRBJ1-1	TRBV10-3	-	TRBD1	CAISEGVRTGMNTEAFF	TGTGCCATCAGTGAGGGTGTGCGGACAGGAATGAACACTGAAGCTTTCTTT
TRBJ2-7	TRBV6-5	-	TRBD1	CASSYETGSYEQYF	TGTGCCAGCAGTTATGAGACAGGGTCCTACGAGCAGTACTTC
TRBJ1-1	TRBV24-1	many	-	CATEVLREGHTEAFF	TGTGCCACCGAGGTCCTGAGAGAGGGGCACACTGAAGCTTTCTTT
TRBJ1-2	TRBV5-8	few	TRBD1	CASSPRDRDGYTF	TGTGCCAGCAGCCCGCGGGACAGGGATGGCTACACCTTC
TRBJ1-1	TRBV10-2	once	TRBD1	CASSRSTGGGRTEAFF	TGTGCCAGCAGCAGGTCAACAGGGGGCGGTCGCACTGAAGCTTTCTTT
TRBJ1-1	TRBV7-2	many	TRBD1	CASSLAGQGHTEAFF	TGTGCCAGCAGCTTAGCCGGACAGGGTCACACTGAAGCTTTCTTT
TRBJ2-7	TRBV2	few	-	CASSYGDTSEQYF	TGTGCCAGCAGTTATGGCGACACAAGCGAGCAGTACTTC
TRBJ2-5	TRBV19	-	-	CASSILGAGETQYF	TGTGCCAGTAGTATACTTGGGGCAGGAGAGACCCAGTACTTC
TRBJ1-2	TRBV5-6	many	-	CASSFFDRNYGYTF	TGTGCCAGCAGCTTCTTCGACAGGAATTATGGCTACACCTTC